The T cell receptor beta chain described here comes from a study of human T cells and chemical hapten exposure. Each CDR3 protein gets one entry after TCRdb re-called the RACE reads with MiXCR. The sample has roughly 51,000 distinct CDR3 sequences, around 10% seen once. Trimming pared 0 bases from V and 6 bases from J, leaving 10 bases between. The CDR3 is made up of 13 amino acids. The germline V gene has CDR1 GTSNPN and CDR2 SVGIG (reference sequence). Time point defined: pre-sensitization, week 0. Treatment of the sample: therapeutic diphenylcyclopropenone sensitization with weekly scalp DPC. This clonotype was seen repeatedly, ten times or more.

The specimen was whole blood, collected in connection with sensitization to the hapten diphenylcyclopropenone (DPC). This chain uses TRBV30 with TRBJ2-3; D is undetermined. The clonotype was recovered from a man aged 35-49 years with alopecia areata. Some clones in this sample may be carry-over from other donors' samples. In DNA, the CDR3 is TGTGCCTGGAGTGTCAACCCAGGTGATACGCAGTATTTT. The encoded protein is CAWSVNPGDTQYF.